This TCR beta chain was identified during a study of breast tumors, draining lymph nodes, adjacent tissues. TCRdb itself ran the multiplex PCR reads through MiXCR, one entry per CDR3 protein. The sample records more than 85,000 distinct CDR3 sequences, approximately 22% being singletons. Samples came from axillary lymph nodes draining the breast cancer. This clonotype appeared a few times. The antigen is not known. V lost 4 bases and J lost 6, with 15 bases in between. The CDR3 runs 15 residues. Germline V gene sequence: CDR1 MGHRA, CDR2 YSYEKL. The study, taken as a whole, reports: Luminal-like breast cancer showed significantly higher tumor–nontumor repertoire similarity than basal-like.

This chain uses TRBV4-1 with TRBJ2-2; tentatively, D is TRBD1 (5 bases). The sequence came from a female donor with breast cancer. Some clones in this sample may be carry-over from other donors' samples. The sequenced material came from axillary lymph node tissue. In DNA, the CDR3 is TGCGCCAGCAGCCCCCAGGCAGGGTGGGCCGGGGAGCTGTTTTTT. Translating it yields CASSPQAGWAGELFF.